A single sample gave rise to the 23 T cell receptor beta chains below, sequenced in a study. In TCRdb, the 5' RACE reads were re-called with MiXCR into one record per CDR3 protein. The sample has 30,000 to 40,000 distinct CDR3 sequences, 26% seen once. Sequenced material: naive CD4+ T cells sorted from a lymph node. Subset: naive CD4+ T cells, CD4+CD45RA+CD25-. The receptor source for this set is a female donor with breast cancer.

The genes are TRBV7-3 and TRBJ1-6, with 8 bases lining up with TRBD1. Germline V gives CDR1 SGHTA, CDR2 FQGTGA. This CDR3 contains 16 residues. The ends lost 5 bases at V and 7 bases at J; junction bases unmatched: 10. CDR3 region: CASSPLGPGGNSPLHF. CDR3 sequence (DNA): TGTGCCAGCAGCCCCCTAGGCCCAGGGGGCAATTCACCCCTCCACTTT. Full variable domain (missing parts from reference TRBV7-3 and TRBJ1-6): GAGVSQTPSNKVTEKGKYVELRCDPISGHTALYWYRQSLGQGPEFLIYFQGTGAADDSGLPNDRFFAVRPEGSVSTLKIQRTERGDSAVYLCASSPLGPGGNSPLHFGNGTRLTVT.

This clonotype was found a few times. The chain recombines TRBV20-1 with TRBJ1-1; 8 bases agree with TRBD1. The CDR3 is 13 amino acids. From germline, CDR1 is DFQATT and CDR2 SNEGSKA (reference sequence). Trimming at V came to 6 bases and at J to 1 base, leaving 4 bases not matched to a gene. The DNA of the CDR3 is TGCAGTGCGCGGGGACAGGCGAACACTGAAGCTTTCTTT. Translation gives CSARGQANTEAFF.

Of note for this clonotype: The germline gene is not matched at one end of the junction; a read error may be the cause. The chain employs TRBV7-3 and TRBJ2-3, with a possible D match to TRBD2 (5 bases). Germline CDR1 reads SGHTA; CDR2 reads FQGTGA. The length of the CDR3 is 13 residues. The CDR3 is CASSPRLADKQYF. CDR3 bases: TGTGCCAGCAGCCCCCGGCTAGCAGATAAGCAGTATTTT. The full variable domain, rest sourced from reference TRBV7-3 and TRBJ2-3, is GAGVSQTPSNKVTEKGKYVELRCDPISGHTALYWYRQSLGQGPEFLIYFQGTGAADDSGLPNDRFFAVRPEGSVSTLKIQRTERGDSAVYLCASSPRLADKQYFGPGTRLTVL.

Regarding this clonotype: A much larger clonotype is one base distant, so this may be a read error. This chain uses TRBV28 with TRBJ2-7, with D tentatively TRBD2 (6 bases). The CDR3 runs to 14 residues. Germline CDR1 reads MDHEN; CDR2 reads SYDVKM. Trimming stripped 6 bases from V and 6 bases from J, with 18 bases between. The CDR3 DNA is TGTGCCAGCAGGACGGGCGGGATTACCTGCGAGCAGTACTTC. Protein: CASRTGGITCEQYF.

The chain has TRBV12-3 or TRBV12-4 and TRBJ1-6; D is undetermined. The CDR3 loop spans 17 amino acids. V was cut by 7 bases and J by 0 bases, with 16 bases left in between. CDR3 sequence: CASTGPERSSYNSPLHF. CDR3 bases: TGTGCCAGCACCGGCCCAGAGAGAAGCTCCTATAATTCACCCCTCCACTTT.

In this sample, this clonotype turned up many times. The chain links TRBV12-3 or TRBV12-4 to TRBJ2-5, with D perhaps being TRBD1 or TRBD2 (5 bases each). The CDR3 is made up of 12 amino acids. Trimming pared 6 bases from V and 5 bases from J, leaving 10 bases between. The CDR3 protein is CASSPGRETQYF. The CDR3 DNA is TGTGCCAGCAGCCCGGGGCGGGAGACCCAGTACTTC.

This clonotype was counted a few times. The V and J genes are TRBV5-1 and TRBJ2-3; either TRBD1 or TRBD2 may fit D (5 bases each). Germline CDR1 reads SGHRS; CDR2 reads YFSETQ. The CDR3 has 15 amino acids. V lost 1 base and J lost 1, with 10 bases in between. The CDR3 sequence: CASSLRQGGTDTQYF. In DNA form, the CDR3 reads TGCGCCAGCAGCTTGCGGCAGGGAGGCACAGATACGCAGTATTTT. The variable domain in full, with the rest retrieved from reference TRBV5-1 and TRBJ2-3, is KAGVTQTPRYLIKTRGQQVTLSCSPISGHRSVSWYQQTPGQGLQFLFEYFSETQRNKGNFPGRFSGRQFSNSRSEMNVSTLELGDSALYLCASSLRQGGTDTQYFGPGTRLTVL.

This clonotype was counted a few times. This chain uses TRBV11-2 with TRBJ2-5; D not resolved. The V end lost 3 bases, the J end lost 4 bases, and 12 bases lay between the germline ends. The CDR3 extends over 14 amino acids. Germline V lookup: CDR1 SGHAT, CDR2 FQNNGV. CDR3 protein: CASSLRQFGETQYF. The DNA of the CDR3 is TGTGCCAGCAGCTTGAGGCAATTCGGAGAGACCCAGTACTTC.

This clonotype came up a few times. The J gene is TRBJ2-7, the V gene TRBV4-3; 9 bases are shared with TRBD2. The CDR3 covers 18 residues. V gave up 1 base and J gave up 6 bases; unmatched junction bases: 16. CDR1 and CDR2 (germline): LGHNA, YSLEER. The CDR3 here is CASSQVSHSRAGGPEQYF. As DNA, the CDR3 is TGCGCCAGCAGCCAAGTCAGCCACTCGAGGGCGGGAGGGCCCGAGCAGTACTTC.

The rearrangement joins TRBV7-3 to TRBJ1-4; D is unresolved. CDR3 length: 16 residues. Germline V gene lookup returns CDR1 SGHTA and CDR2 FQGTGA. V was clipped by 2 bases and J by 7 bases, with 17 bases between them. The CDR3 sequence: CASSLDPQTCFEKLFF. CDR3 sequence (DNA): TGTGCCAGCAGCTTAGACCCTCAGACATGTTTTGAAAAACTGTTTTTT.

The gene calls are TRBV3-1 and TRBJ2-1, with 9 bases fitting TRBD2. The ends lost 4 bases at V and 10 bases at J; junction bases unmatched: 11. Germline assignment: CDR1 LGHDT and CDR2 YNNKEL (reference sequence). The CDR3 sequence is 15 residues long. CDR3 nucleotides: TGTGCCAGCAGCCCCCTCGCGGGGGCGGGAGGGGAGCAGTTCTTC. As protein: CASSPLAGAGGEQFF.

J is TRBJ2-5 and V is TRBV12-2. TRBV12-2 counts as a pseudogene. The CDR3 totals 16 residues. The CDR3 DNA is TGTGCAAGTCGCTTAGGGACTAGCGGGGCTCAAGAGACCCAGTACTTC. It is translated as CASRLGTSGAQETQYF.

This clonotype showed up many times. This rearrangement joins TRBV28 to TRBJ2-1; D not certain. Germline CDR1 and CDR2: MDHEN and SYDVKM. V was shortened by 6 bases and J by 10 bases, with 7 bases between the two germline ends. The CDR3 consists of 10 residues. The CDR3 DNA sequence: TGTGCCAGCAGCCGTCAGGAGCAGTTCTTC. Protein: CASSRQEQFF.

This rearrangement joins TRBV7-9 to TRBJ1-2; D gene unclear. The CDR3 sequence is 15 residues long. V lost 1 base, J lost 7 bases, and 16 bases lay in between. From germline, CDR1 is SEHNR and CDR2 FQNEAQ (reference sequence). The CDR3: CASSLERTSGGGYTF. CDR3 bases: TGTGCCAGCAGCTTAGAAAGGACCTCCGGAGGTGGCTACACCTTC.

This clonotype has only a few counts. This rearrangement joins TRBV7-9 to TRBJ2-5, with D perhaps matching TRBD1 or TRBD2 (5 bases each). In germline, CDR1 is SEHNR, CDR2 FQNEAQ (reference sequence). CDR3 size: 14 residues. V was pared by 6 bases and J by 5 bases, with 16 bases between. The CDR3 sequence: CASRPGRAGETQYF. Written as DNA, the CDR3 is TGTGCCAGCAGACCGGGCAGGGCGGGCGAGACCCAGTACTTC.

This clonotype has a handful of counts. J is TRBJ1-4 and V is TRBV7-9; D remains unclear. Between the trimmed V and J ends, which lost 5 bases and 2 bases, there was a span of 9 bases. In germline, CDR1 is SEHNR, CDR2 FQNEAQ (reference sequence). This CDR3 has 14 residues. CDR3 protein: CASSRGGTNEKLFF. In DNA, the CDR3 is TGTGCCAGCAGCCGGGGAGGGACTAATGAAAAACTGTTTTTT.

In this sample, this clonotype turned up many times. The chain employs TRBV6-5 and TRBJ2-7, with D possibly matching TRBD2 (5 bases). The CDR3 is 15 amino acids. The V end was cut by 0 bases, the J end by 2 bases, with 11 bases between. Germline V gene sequence: CDR1 MNHEY, CDR2 SVGAGI. CDR3 bases: TGTGCCAGCAGTTACTCGAGGCTCGGGGCCTACGAGCAGTACTTC. As protein: CASSYSRLGAYEQYF.

Many counts were recorded for this clonotype. The chain carries TRBV6-5 and TRBJ1-6, with a weak D call TRBD1 (5 bases). The germline gives CDR1 MNHEY, CDR2 SVGAGI. This CDR3 contains 16 residues. The V end was cut by 0 bases, the J end by 9 bases, with 15 bases between. CDR3 loop: CASSYSTGGRGSPLHF. The CDR3 bases are TGTGCCAGCAGTTACTCCACAGGCGGCCGAGGTTCACCCCTCCACTTT.

In its sample, this clonotype was seen many times. CDR3 coding DNA: TGCGCCAGCAGGGGCTCGGGGGGGCGTACCACCGGGGAGCTGTTTTTT. Translation gives CASRGSGGRTTGELFF. This chain joins TRBV4-1 and TRBJ2-2, with 8 bases fitting TRBD2. The CDR3 loop spans 16 amino acids. Looked up from germline, CDR1 is MGHRA and CDR2 is YSYEKL. V was pared by 6 bases and J by 4 bases, with 10 bases of the junction left unmatched.

This clonotype was seen a few times. The V call is TRBV5-1, the J call TRBJ2-3; D might be TRBD1 or TRBD2, each matching 6 bases. This CDR3 comprises 14 residues. Germline values: CDR1 SGHRS, CDR2 YFSETQ. V lost 2 bases and J 6 bases, leaving 13 bases between the germline ends. The CDR3 sequence is CASSFRQGRDTQYF. As DNA, the CDR3 is TGCGCCAGCAGCTTTAGGCAGGGGAGGGATACGCAGTATTTT.

This clonotype was picked up many times. This rearrangement joins TRBV5-1 to TRBJ1-2; TRBD1 matches at 8 bases. Germline V CDR1 and CDR2: SGHRS, YFSETQ. The CDR3 length is 13 residues. V dropped 5 bases and J dropped 4; count of bases not matched to a gene: 4. The DNA for the CDR3 is TGCGCCAGCAGGACAGGGGCGACCTATGGCTACACCTTC. Translating gives CASRTGATYGYTF. Complete variable domain (other parts from reference TRBV5-1 and TRBJ1-2): KAGVTQTPRYLIKTRGQQVTLSCSPISGHRSVSWYQQTPGQGLQFLFEYFSETQRNKGNFPGRFSGRQFSNSRSEMNVSTLELGDSALYLCASRTGATYGYTFGSGTRLTVV.

This clonotype was picked up a small number of times. V usage is TRBV15 and J usage is TRBJ2-3; no firm D call. Trimming cost V 4 bases and J 8 bases, with 7 bases left between them. Germline V gives CDR1 LNHNV, CDR2 YYDKDF (reference sequence). This CDR3 has 11 residues. The CDR3 sequence is CATSNLGTQYF. DNA of the CDR3: TGTGCCACCAGCAACCTCGGTACGCAGTATTTT.

The chain links TRBV12-3 or TRBV12-4 to TRBJ2-7, with D perhaps TRBD2 (6 bases). The CDR3 spans 15 residues. The V end lost 3 bases, the J end lost 3 bases, and 15 bases lay between the germline ends. The CDR3 is CASSFRDWGFYEQYF. CDR3 nucleotide sequence: TGTGCCAGCAGTTTCCGGGACTGGGGGTTCTACGAGCAGTACTTC.